Each of the 2 T cell receptor beta chains below was sequenced from the same sample in a study of cytomegalovirus exposure and HLA in healthy donors. Use of 60 Vbeta and 13 Jbeta primers characterized the PCR. Produced via immunoSEQ multiplex PCR; TCRdb's table is partial and in-frame only. The repertoire consists of roughly 170,000 clones, with approximately 84% occurring once and the leading ten covering roughly 4.8%. Sequenced material: PBMCs. The receptors were gathered from a woman aged 45-59 years in good health and CMV-seropositive.

V and J are TRBV5-1 and TRBJ2-2; the match to TRBD2 covers 9 bases. The germline CDR1 and CDR2 sequences are SGHRS and YFSETQ. The CDR3 has 15 residues. J lost 8 bases, V lost 4 bases, and 9 bases had no gene match. CDR3 in amino acids: CASSPAGGQRGELFF. DNA of the CDR3: TGCGCCAGCAGCCCCGCGGGGGGGCAGCGGGGGGAGCTGTTTTTT.

The rearrangement joins TRBV10-3 to TRBJ2-3; TRBD2 aligns across 7 bases. V shed 0 bases, J shed 2 bases, and the junction held 11 bases outside the gene matches. There are 18 residues in the CDR3. Germline CDR1 reads ENHRY; CDR2 reads SYGVKD. The CDR3 DNA sequence: TGTGCCATCAGTGAGTCGAGCGGGACCGTAGGAAACACAGATACGCAGTATTTT. It yields the protein CAISESSGTVGNTDTQYF.